The next 31 T cell receptor beta chains were all read from a single sample in a study of Tregs in tolerant kidney transplant recipients. Generated by immunoSEQ multiplex PCR, the TCRdb table keeps only in-frame clones and is missing some. The sample contains around 98,000 clones, roughly 93% of which appear only once. The sequencing used CD4+ T cells from blood, collected before the transplant. These receptors all stem from a human donor who received a combined kidney and bone marrow transplant.

The chain is built from TRBV28 and TRBJ1-2; no reliable D call. The CDR3 extends over 13 amino acids. V was shortened by 6 bases and J by 7 bases, with 15 bases between the two germline ends. CDR1 MDHEN and CDR2 SYDVKM come from the germline V gene. The CDR3 region is CASRAGSLTGYTF. As DNA, the CDR3 is TGTGCCAGCAGGGCCGGTAGCTTAACTGGCTACACCTTC.

This clone was observed a single time. The chain carries TRBV5-1 and TRBJ2-1; possible D gene TRBD2, 5 bases. Trimming pared 2 bases from V and 3 bases from J, leaving 12 bases between. CDR1 and CDR2 (germline): SGHRS, YFSETQ. The CDR3 totals 15 residues. CDR3 bases: TGCGCCAGCAGCTTAAATGCCGGAGGCTACAATGAGCAGTTCTTC. Translating gives CASSLNAGGYNEQFF.

This chain connects TRBV7-9 to TRBJ2-1; 8 bases map to TRBD2. With 1 base clipped from V and 0 bases from J, the junction kept 2 bases outside the gene matches. In germline, CDR1 is SEHNR, CDR2 FQNEAQ (reference sequence). The CDR3 loop spans 16 amino acids. Here the CDR3 reads CASSLDTSGSYNEQFF. The DNA for the CDR3 is TGTGCCAGCAGCTTAGATACTAGCGGCTCCTACAATGAGCAGTTCTTC.

The V gene is TRBV28, the J gene TRBJ1-5; tentative D call: TRBD1 (5 bases). The CDR3 runs 14 residues. Looked up from germline, CDR1 is MDHEN and CDR2 is SYDVKM. V lost 7 bases and J 8 bases, leaving 18 bases between the germline ends. The CDR3 protein is CASNLGGGSKPQHF. Written as DNA, the CDR3 is TGTGCCAGCAACCTTGGGGGGGGATCGAAGCCCCAGCATTTT.

This chain connects TRBV7-8 to TRBJ1-4; no firm D call. Trimming left V 7 bases short and J 6 bases short, with 18 bases between. The CDR3 sequence is 15 residues long. CDR1 is SGHVS and CDR2 is FQNEAQ in the germline V gene. The DNA for the CDR3 is TGTGCCAGCACCCAGATTGAGAGGAGCTATGAAAAACTGTTTTTT. It translates to CASTQIERSYEKLFF.

J is TRBJ1-3 and V is TRBV14; D ambiguous. Germline V CDR1 and CDR2: SGHDN, FVKESK. There are 19 residues in the CDR3. V lost 4 bases and J lost 2, with 24 bases in between. CDR3 sequence: CASSLPSLVYRPAGNTIYF. The DNA of the CDR3 is TGTGCCAGCAGCCTACCTAGCCTTGTTTATCGTCCCGCTGGAAACACCATATATTTT.

CDR3 DNA sequence: TGTGCCAGCAGCTTGGGGGGCCCAGAGACCCAGTACTTC. This gives the protein CASSLGGPETQYF. The rearrangement links TRBV5-4 to TRBJ2-5; weak D call: TRBD1 (5 bases). The V gene lost 0 bases and the J gene lost 4 bases, with 7 bases spanning the gap. Germline values: CDR1 SGHNT, CDR2 YYREEE (reference sequence). The CDR3 extends over 13 amino acids.

This clone appeared a few times. The J gene is TRBJ2-1, the V gene TRBV2, with D tentatively TRBD1 (5 bases). The CDR3 has 12 amino acids. Looked up from germline, CDR1 is SNHLY and CDR2 is FYNNEI. Trimming removed 4 bases at V and 7 bases at J, with 8 bases between. The CDR3: CASSGPGNEQFF. The CDR3 nucleotides are TGTGCCAGCAGTGGTCCAGGGAATGAGCAGTTCTTC. Together with reference TRBV2 and TRBJ2-1, the CDR3 gives the full variable domain: EPEVTQTPSHQVTQMGQEVILRCVPISNHLYFYWYRQILGQKVEFLVSFYNNEISEKSEIFDDQFSVERPDGSNFTLKIRSTKLEDSAMYFCASSGPGNEQFFGPGTRLTVL.

The J gene is TRBJ1-3, the V gene TRBV7-2; no firm D call. The germline V gene encodes CDR1 SGHTA and CDR2 FQGNSA. The CDR3 is 14 residues long. Between the trimmed V and J ends, which lost 1 base and 0 bases, there was a span of 4 bases. DNA for the CDR3: TGTGCCAGCAGCTTAGGCAGCTCTGGAAACACCATATATTTT. As protein: CASSLGSSGNTIYF.

The rearrangement joins TRBV29-1 to TRBJ2-1, with TRBD1 matching 9 bases. CDR1 is SQVTM and CDR2 is ANQGSEA in the germline V gene. J gave up 4 bases and V 1 base, and 8 bases lay outside the gene matches. This CDR3 comprises 16 residues. As DNA, the CDR3 is TGCAGCGTTGAAGGAGGCCCGGGACAGGGATACAATGAGCAGTTCTTC. Protein product: CSVEGGPGQGYNEQFF.

V is TRBV27 and J is TRBJ2-7, with a tentative D call TRBD2 (6 bases). The CDR3 covers 17 residues. Trimming shortened V by 2 bases and J by 2 bases, and 19 bases separated the two germline ends. The germline CDR1 and CDR2 sequences are MNHEY and SMNVEV (reference sequence). In DNA, the CDR3 is TGTGCCAGCAGTTTACGACCCTCCGGGACTCAAACCTACGAGCAGTACTTC. Protein product: CASSLRPSGTQTYEQYF.

The J gene is TRBJ2-1, the V gene TRBV2, with 15 bases identical to TRBD2. The CDR3 contains 16 residues. Trimming took 2 bases from V and 10 from J; bases not matched to a gene: 6. Germline V CDR1 and CDR2: SNHLY, FYNNEI. CDR3 residues: CASSESGLAGGGEQFF. The CDR3 region has the DNA TGTGCCAGCAGTGAATCGGGACTAGCGGGAGGTGGGGAGCAGTTCTTC.

This clone was detected only once. V usage is TRBV7-3 and J usage is TRBJ1-2; D remains unclear. The CDR3 has 13 residues. Trimming pared 5 bases from V and 4 bases from J, leaving 11 bases between. Germline CDR1 reads SGHTA; CDR2 reads FQGTGA. For the CDR3, the DNA is TGTGCCAGCAGCCCCGGGGAAGCCTATGGCTACACCTTC. It encodes CASSPGEAYGYTF.

V is TRBV29-1 and J is TRBJ2-1; D possibly corresponds to TRBD1 (6 bases). CDR1 is SQVTM and CDR2 is ANQGSEA in the germline V gene. The CDR3 has 16 residues. V was pared by 3 bases and J by 7 bases, with 22 bases between. CDR3 loop: CSVDPEGGKGWNEQFF. The DNA for the CDR3 is TGCAGCGTTGACCCTGAAGGGGGAAAGGGGTGGAATGAGCAGTTCTTC.

J is TRBJ2-5 and V is TRBV28, with 8 bases that match TRBD2. J gave up 5 bases and V 6 bases, and 2 bases lay outside the gene matches. There are 12 residues in the CDR3. CDR1 and CDR2 (germline): MDHEN, SYDVKM. CDR3 loop: CASSGGGETQYF. CDR3 sequence (DNA): TGTGCCAGCAGCGGGGGGGGTGAGACCCAGTACTTC.

J is TRBJ2-2 and V is TRBV28; TRBD2 is a possible D gene (6 bases). The CDR3 is 16 residues long. Trimming cost V 5 bases and J 1 base, with 14 bases left between them. The germline V gene encodes CDR1 MDHEN and CDR2 SYDVKM. CDR3: CASSPQGRWNTGELFF. The CDR3 bases are TGTGCCAGCAGTCCCCAAGGGAGGTGGAACACCGGGGAGCTGTTTTTT.

This clone was detected a few times. The chain links TRBV10-3 to TRBJ2-2, with 7 nucleotides matching TRBD2. V lost 3 bases and J lost 1; bases outside the gene matches: 2. Germline V CDR1 and CDR2: ENHRY, SYGVKD. The CDR3 runs to 15 residues. The CDR3 spells CAISDPGGNTGELFF. The CDR3 nucleotides read TGTGCCATCAGTGACCCGGGAGGGAACACCGGGGAGCTGTTTTTT.

The chain joins TRBV11-3 to TRBJ1-1; D uncertain. Germline lookup yields CDR1 SGHNT and CDR2 YENEEA. The CDR3 contains 13 residues. V was cut by 6 bases and J by 1 base, with 9 bases left in between. CDR3 nucleotides: TGTGCCAGCAGACAGATGGGGAACACTGAAGCTTTCTTT. It is translated as CASRQMGNTEAFF.

The chain recombines TRBV5-1 with TRBJ2-1; TRBD2 matches at 9 bases. J was trimmed by 6 bases and V by 0 bases; bases with no gene match: 4. The CDR3 is 15 residues long. Looked up from germline, CDR1 is SGHRS and CDR2 is YFSETQ. CDR3 loop: CASSLGGGGANEQFF. CDR3 DNA sequence: TGCGCCAGCAGCTTGGGTGGCGGGGGGGCCAATGAGCAGTTCTTC.

The sample holds a few counts of this clone. V gene TRBV27 combines with J gene TRBJ2-7, with 9 bases matching TRBD2. CDR3 size: 17 residues. Germline assignment: CDR1 MNHEY and CDR2 SMNVEV (reference sequence). Trimming at V came to 5 bases and at J to 2 bases, leaving 13 bases not matched to a gene. DNA of the CDR3: TGTGCCAGCAGTCCGACCATAGCGGGGGATTCTACCTACGAGCAGTACTTC. It encodes CASSPTIAGDSTYEQYF.

Comment on this clone: Other nucleotide sequences in the sample specify the same CDR3. V and J are TRBV5-1 and TRBJ1-6, with D perhaps matching TRBD1 (5 bases). The CDR3 loop spans 18 amino acids. Germline values: CDR1 SGHRS, CDR2 YFSETQ. V was shortened by 1 base and J by 1 base, with 15 bases between the two germline ends. CDR3 coding DNA: TGCGCCAGCAGCTTGTCAACCAGGGCAGGATCCTATAATTCACCCCTCCACTTT. Translated, it gives CASSLSTRAGSYNSPLHF.

The rearrangement links TRBV5-1 to TRBJ1-2; D perhaps matches TRBD1 (5 bases). The V end was cut by 1 base, the J end by 1 base, with 14 bases between. This CDR3 is 16 amino acids long. Germline V gene data show CDR1 as SGHRS and CDR2 as YFSETQ. In DNA form, the CDR3 reads TGCGCCAGCAGCTTGAATACAGGAGAAGTTAACTATGGCTACACCTTC. Translation gives CASSLNTGEVNYGYTF.

This clone was seen only once. This chain uses TRBV2 with TRBJ2-2; D unresolved. V lost 4 bases and J 5 bases, leaving 8 bases between the germline ends. CDR3 length: 13 amino acids. CDR1 SNHLY and CDR2 FYNNEI come from the germline V gene. The CDR3 spells CASSASETGELFF. DNA for the CDR3: TGTGCCAGCAGTGCATCTGAGACCGGGGAGCTGTTTTTT.

The genes are TRBV5-5 and TRBJ1-3; 7 bases are shared with TRBD1. V gave up 4 bases and J gave up 2 bases; unmatched junction bases: 3. Germline V lookup: CDR1 SGHKS, CDR2 YYEKEE (reference sequence). The CDR3 has 14 residues. DNA of the CDR3: TGTGCCAGCAGCCGACAGGGCACTGGAAACACCATATATTTT. Translation gives CASSRQGTGNTIYF.

V usage is TRBV10-3 and J usage is TRBJ1-2, with TRBD1 as a possible D gene (6 bases). CDR1 is ENHRY, CDR2 SYGVKD, per germline. Deletions cut 6 bases from V and 7 bases from J, with 12 bases between. CDR3 length: 12 residues. For the CDR3, the DNA is TGTGCCATCAGCGTCGGACAGTTTGGCTACACCTTC. Translating gives CAISVGQFGYTF.

The chain has TRBV2 and TRBJ1-1, with no clear D. V was cut by 4 bases and J by 1 base, with 7 bases left in between. The CDR3 has 13 amino acids. Germline V lookup: CDR1 SNHLY, CDR2 FYNNEI. The CDR3 reads CASSADTNTEAFF. CDR3 coding DNA: TGTGCCAGCAGTGCCGACACGAACACTGAAGCTTTCTTT.

This chain connects TRBV14 to TRBJ2-5; tentative D call: TRBD2 (6 bases). Germline CDR1 reads SGHDN; CDR2 reads FVKESK. This CDR3 contains 14 residues. V dropped 5 bases and J dropped 2 bases, with 12 bases sitting between them. The CDR3 bases are TGTGCCAGCAGCTTCTATGGAGGGCAAGAGACCCAGTACTTC. It yields the protein CASSFYGGQETQYF.

J is TRBJ1-1 and V is TRBV5-4, with a possible D match to TRBD1 (5 bases). V lost 3 bases, J lost 0 bases, and 12 bases lay in between. The CDR3 runs 15 residues. The germline V gene has CDR1 SGHNT and CDR2 YYREEE (reference sequence). DNA of the CDR3: TGTGCCAGCAGCTCCACCAGACAGATGAACACTGAAGCTTTCTTT. Translated: CASSSTRQMNTEAFF.

The J gene is TRBJ2-5, the V gene TRBV6-6, with TRBD2 identical over 12 bases. The J call could be wrong; TRBJ2-7 is a better fit for the DNA end. The germline gives CDR1 MNHNY, CDR2 SVGAGI (reference sequence). There are 15 residues in the CDR3. The CDR3 DNA follows: TGTGCCAGCAGGCCGGGACTAGCGGGTTCCTACGAGCAGTACTTC. Residues: CASRPGLAGSYEQYF.

The rearrangement uses TRBV28 and TRBJ1-1; no reliable D call. V lost 1 base and J 10 bases, leaving 7 bases between the germline ends. The CDR3 length is 11 residues. CDR1 and CDR2 from the germline V gene are MDHEN and SYDVKM. The CDR3 DNA follows: TGTGCCAGCAGTTTATATTCAGGAGCTTTCTTT. It is translated as CASSLYSGAFF.

The chain has TRBV7-3 and TRBJ2-2, with D perhaps TRBD2 (6 bases). This CDR3 contains 15 residues. V dropped 5 bases and J dropped 5 bases, with 15 bases sitting between them. Germline CDR1 is SGHTA and CDR2 is FQGTGA. CDR3 coding DNA: TGTGCCAGCAGCATTAGACTAGTTTATACCGGGGAGCTGTTTTTT. It is translated as CASSIRLVYTGELFF.